This T cell receptor beta chain was sequenced in a study of Ad26.COV2.S vaccination and SARS-CoV-2 variants. At the level of the study: Recipients of Ad26.COV2.S got it intramuscularly, once or twice 56 days apart. Study conclusions and caveats: Vaccine recipients showed a spike-specific TCR breadth that was higher than in placebo recipients.

As for treatment: roughly 18 received Ad26.COV2.S at low or high dose, single or two shots; about five received placebo; per-sample allocation not given. Day 63 after the first injection of vaccine or placebo was the sampling time. In Boston, an adult donor aged 18-55 years took part. A word on this clone: What it binds is unknown.

The V and J ends lost 6 bases and 9 bases respectively, with 9 bases between them. The CDR3 runs to 12 residues. Per germline, CDR1 LGHNT and CDR2 FRNRAP. Measured with immunoSEQ multiplex PCR; TCRdb has only the in-frame clones, and not every one. The repertoire has 300,000 to 400,000 clones, about nine tenths of them found once; the top ten carry roughly 3.6%. This material consisted of peripheral blood, taken in a trial of Ad26.COV2.S vaccine versus placebo. The TCR sequence derives from a person between 18 and 59 years old who received the Ad26.COV2.S COVID-19 vaccine or a placebo. The chain combines TRBV12-5 with TRBJ1-6, with D maybe TRBD1 (5 bases). The CDR3 nucleotides are TGTGCTAGTGGGACAGAAAGTTCACCCCTCCACTTT. Translating it yields CASGTESSPLHF. The entire variable domain, with the rest obtained from reference TRBV12-5 and TRBJ1-6, is as follows: DARVTQTPRHKVTEMGQEVTMRCQPILGHNTVFWYRQTMMQGLELLAYFRNRAPLDDSGMPKDRFSAEMPDATLATLKIQPSEPRDSAVYFCASGTESSPLHFGNGTRLTVT.